Listed below are T cell receptor beta chains from one sample, sequenced in a study of T-cell reconstitution after alpha-beta-depleted transplantation in children. Using its own MiXCR run on the PCR reads, TCRdb lists one record per CDR3 protein. The sample consists of about 22,000 distinct CDR3 sequences, about a tenth of them appearing once. Specimen: PBMCs from the stem cell graft donor, collected from the stem cell graft. Receptors were obtained from a human donor who donated a stem cell graft to a child with chronic granulomatous disease. Each CDR3 is given with its conserved first and last residue. Each record gives: V gene, clone size, D gene, J gene, CDR3 length, CDR3 DNA, CDR3 protein. D genes are given only for firm matches. Size is stated as once, few or many counts, or a class when the clone is expanded.

TRBV7-3	many	NA	TRBJ2-3	14	TGTGCCAGCGGGGCCGGGCTAGCCACAGATACGCAGTATTTT	CASGAGLATDTQYF
TRBV12-3/TRBV12-4	many	NA	TRBJ2-2	14	TGTGCCAGCAGTTTGCGGGCCAACGACGGGGAGCTGTTTTTT	CASSLRANDGELFF
TRBV5-1	many	TRBD2	TRBJ2-7	14	TGCGCCAGCGCAACTAGCGGGGGGAGATACGAGCAGTACTTC	CASATSGGRYEQYF
TRBV27	many	NA	TRBJ2-1	14	TGTGCCAGCAGTTCAAGGACAGACCACAATGAGCAGTTCTTC	CASSSRTDHNEQFF
TRBV2	medium-sized	NA	TRBJ2-2	15	TGTGCCAGCAGTCCCGACTTAGGGGACACCGGGGAGCTGTTTTTT	CASSPDLGDTGELFF
TRBV11-2	many	TRBD2	TRBJ2-4	14	TGTGCCAGCAGCCCCGGCGTGGGGGGGGACATTCAGTACTTC	CASSPGVGGDIQYF
TRBV27	few	NA	TRBJ2-7	13	TGTGCCAGCAGTTTTAGGCCCTCCTACGAGCAGTACTTC	CASSFRPSYEQYF
TRBV27	many	NA	TRBJ1-5	16	TGTGCCAGCAGTTTATCTGGGCAAGGGCGGAATCAGCCCCAGCATTTT	CASSLSGQGRNQPQHF
TRBV9	many	TRBD1	TRBJ2-1	15	TGTGCCAGCAGCGGACAGACAGGGTTCTACAATGAGCAGTTCTTC	CASSGQTGFYNEQFF
TRBV7-6	many	NA	TRBJ1-1	16	TGTGCCAGCAGCTTAGCGGAGCGGGGGCTCGACACTGAAGCTTTCTTT	CASSLAERGLDTEAFF
TRBV4-3	many	NA	TRBJ2-2	14	TGCGCCAGCAGCCAGGATTATGACACCGGGGAGCTGTTTTTT	CASSQDYDTGELFF
TRBV5-5	many	NA	TRBJ1-4	15	TGTGCCAGCAGCTTACCGGGATCCTCTAATGAAAAACTGTTTTTT	CASSLPGSSNEKLFF
TRBV5-1	many	TRBD2	TRBJ2-1	16	TGCGCCAGCAGCTTCGGACTAGCGGCGGGTTGGAATGAGCAGTTCTTC	CASSFGLAAGWNEQFF
TRBV20-1	many	NA	TRBJ2-1	15	TGCAGTGCTCAAGAGGGAGCTGACTCCTACAATGAGCAGTTCTTC	CSAQEGADSYNEQFF
TRBV7-2	many	NA	TRBJ2-5	13	TGTGCCAGCAGCCCGCGACCTACAGAGACCCAGTACTTC	CASSPRPTETQYF
TRBV4-2	many	TRBD1	TRBJ2-7	19	TGTGCCAGCAGCCGGGGGCCGGGACAGGACATCACCAGCTGGTACGAGCAGTACTTC	CASSRGPGQDITSWYEQYF
TRBV20-1	medium-sized	NA	TRBJ2-7	16	TGCAGTGCTAGTCGCGGTGGACTAAGCCTTTCCTACGAGCAGTACTTC	CSASRGGLSLSYEQYF